Shown below are 29 T cell receptor beta chains from a single sample sequenced in a study of blood T cells in healthy people across ages. A second PCR, run for about 6 to 12 cycles, used a sample-barcoded 5' primer plus a J-beta primer mix. TCRdb re-analysed the 5' RACE reads in MiXCR, keeping a single row per CDR3 protein. Here the sample spans roughly 800,000 distinct CDR3 sequences, about 53% being singletons. Sequencing was carried out using blood. These TCRs come from a man aged 80 or over in good health.

This clonotype came up once. The chain links TRBV3-1 to TRBJ1-5; weak D call: TRBD1 (5 bases). Per the germline V gene, CDR1 is LGHDT and CDR2 is YNNKEL (reference sequence). Trimming cost V 1 base and J 9 bases, with 10 bases left between them. The CDR3 consists of 13 residues. The CDR3: CASSQGGNGPQHF. In DNA form, the CDR3 reads TGTGCCAGCAGCCAAGGGGGGAACGGGCCCCAGCATTTT.

The chain uses TRBV9 and TRBJ2-1; perhaps D is TRBD1 or TRBD2 (5 bases each). The CDR3 loop spans 14 amino acids. In germline, CDR1 is SGDLS, CDR2 YYNGEE. V was clipped by 6 bases and J by 4 bases, with 14 bases between them. The CDR3 DNA reads TGTGCCAGCAACCTCGGGACCCTATACAATGAGCAGTTCTTC. Translation: CASNLGTLYNEQFF.

This clonotype has a handful of counts. The rearrangement uses TRBV9 and TRBJ2-7, with D possibly TRBD2 on 5 matching bases. This CDR3 spans 14 amino acids. Germline CDR1 reads SGDLS; CDR2 reads YYNGEE. V was trimmed by 3 bases and J by 2 bases, leaving 12 bases between them. The CDR3 DNA reads TGTGCCAGCAGCGCGACTATTCCGCCCTACGAGCAGTACTTC. Protein: CASSATIPPYEQYF.

The V call is TRBV6-6, the J call TRBJ2-7, with D tentatively TRBD1 (6 bases). Trimming removed 5 bases from V and 3 bases from J, with 17 bases in between. The CDR3 contains 15 residues. The germline V gene encodes CDR1 MNHNY and CDR2 SVGAGI (reference sequence). CDR3 in DNA: TGTGCCAGCAGTACCCCCAGGGGCCATCACTACGAGCAGTACTTC. Translation gives CASSTPRGHHYEQYF.

This clonotype has a handful of counts. The chain is built from TRBV28 and TRBJ2-3; D gene uncertain. Germline lookup yields CDR1 MDHEN and CDR2 SYDVKM. The CDR3 totals 11 residues. V gave up 10 bases and J gave up 3 bases, with 8 bases separating them. In nucleotides, the CDR3 is TGTGCCACCCGGATGACAGATACGCAGTATTTT. Translation gives CATRMTDTQYF.

This clonotype has ten or more counts. The rearrangement joins TRBV7-2 to TRBJ2-7; 8 bases are a match to TRBD2. The germline gives CDR1 SGHTA, CDR2 FQGNSA. The V segment lost 2 bases and the J segment 2 bases; nucleotides outside the gene matches: 2. The CDR3 covers 14 residues. CDR3 loop: CASSLTSGTYEQYF. CDR3 nucleotides: TGTGCCAGCAGCTTAACTAGCGGTACCTACGAGCAGTACTTC.

Concerning this clonotype: With a much larger clone just one base away, this may be a read error. The gene calls are TRBV29-1 and TRBJ2-1; 10 bases agree with TRBD2. The length of the CDR3 is 14 residues. CDR1 and CDR2 (germline): SQVTM, ANQGSEA. The CDR3 protein is CSVDTSGNYNERFF. The CDR3 coding sequence is TGCAGCGTTGACACTAGCGGGAATTACAATGAGCGGTTCTTC.

V and J are TRBV6-1 and TRBJ2-5; the D is unclear. The CDR3 runs 12 residues. The germline gives CDR1 MNHNS, CDR2 SASEGT. V was clipped by 6 bases and J by 2 bases, with 7 bases between them. CDR3 in amino acids: CASRPIQETQYF. The DNA for the CDR3 is TGTGCCAGCAGACCCATACAAGAGACCCAGTACTTC.

This chain links TRBV14 with TRBJ2-3; TRBD2 matches 8 bases. This CDR3 spans 17 amino acids. Per the germline V gene, CDR1 is SGHDN and CDR2 is FVKESK. The V gene end was trimmed by 0 bases and the J gene end by 5 bases; junction bases not matched to a gene: 10. CDR3 protein: CASSQDQRTSNIDTQYF. The DNA of the CDR3 is TGTGCCAGCAGCCAAGATCAGAGGACTAGCAACATAGATACGCAGTATTTT.

CDR3 loop: CASSSQGAGKLFF. The CDR3 DNA sequence: TGTGCCAGCAGCTCGCAGGGTGCCGGGAAACTGTTTTTT. The chain recombines TRBV3-1 with TRBJ1-4, with a possible D match to TRBD1 (5 bases). V lost 5 bases and J 11 bases, leaving 15 bases between the germline ends. This CDR3 has 13 amino acids. CDR1 and CDR2 from the germline V gene are LGHDT and YNNKEL (reference sequence).

This clonotype occurred a few times. A much bigger clone sits one base away, suggesting this may be a read error. The gene calls are TRBV5-1 and TRBJ2-5, with 11 bases identical to TRBD2. From germline, CDR1 is SGHRS and CDR2 YFSETQ. The length of the CDR3 is 15 residues. CDR3 coding DNA: TGCACCAGCAGCCGAGGGACTAGCGGCCGGGAGACCCAGTACTTC. Translation: CTSSRGTSGRETQYF.

V is TRBV7-2 and J is TRBJ2-3, with TRBD2 matching 9 bases. Germline CDR1 and CDR2: SGHTA and FQGNSA. This CDR3 has 17 amino acids. Trimming took 4 bases from V and 1 from J; bases not matched to a gene: 9. CDR3 DNA sequence: TGTGCCAGCAGCTCGCCGGGACTAGCCCCGGGCACAGATACGCAGTATTTT. It is translated as CASSSPGLAPGTDTQYF.

This sequence joins TRBV28 and TRBJ2-5; the match to TRBD1 covers 9 bases. The assigned J gene may be wrong: the sequence end matches TRBJ2-7 better. The CDR3 has 16 residues. Germline-derived CDR1 and CDR2 are MDHEN and SYDVKM. CDR3 loop: CASIPGQGGRRYEQYF. The CDR3 region has the DNA TGTGCCAGCATACCGGGACAGGGTGGTCGAAGATACGAGCAGTACTTC.

This chain connects TRBV5-1 to TRBJ2-1; D might be TRBD2 (6 bases). The CDR3 has 16 residues. Germline CDR1 is SGHRS and CDR2 is YFSETQ. The V end was cut by 4 bases, the J end by 10 bases, with 24 bases between. The CDR3 DNA reads as TGCGCCAGCAGCCCCGGGGGATTTCCCGGGCCCTACGAGCAGTTCTTC. As protein: CASSPGGFPGPYEQFF.

A word on this clonotype: A read error may produce the germline difference seen at one junction end. This rearrangement joins TRBV12-3 or TRBV12-4 to TRBJ2-3, with D possibly called TRBD1 or TRBD2 (5 bases each). This CDR3 is built from 15 residues. In nucleotides, the CDR3 is TGTGCCAGCAGTTTTACGAGCGGAGGCACAGGTACGCAGTATTTT. It codes for CASSFTSGGTGTQYF.

This clonotype was detected a few times. The rearrangement links TRBV5-1 to TRBJ2-7; D possibly corresponds to TRBD1 (6 bases). This CDR3 spans 16 amino acids. Between the trimmed V and J ends, which lost 4 bases and 0 bases, there was a span of 17 bases. The germline V gene encodes CDR1 SGHRS and CDR2 YFSETQ. CDR3 sequence: CASSPGHRVDSYEQYF. CDR3 DNA: TGCGCCAGCAGCCCGGGACACAGGGTAGACTCCTACGAGCAGTACTTC. Filled out from reference TRBV5-1 and TRBJ2-7, the complete variable domain reads KAGVTQTPRYLIKTRGQQVTLSCSPISGHRSVSWYQQTPGQGLQFLFEYFSETQRNKGNFPGRFSGRQFSNSRSEMNVSTLELGDSALYLCASSPGHRVDSYEQYFGPGTRLTVT.

The gene calls are TRBV27 and TRBJ1-2; D may be TRBD1 (5 bases). There are 14 residues in the CDR3. CDR1 MNHEY and CDR2 SMNVEV come from the germline V gene (reference sequence). Between the trimmed V and J ends, which lost 4 bases and 2 bases, there was a span of 11 bases. The DNA of the CDR3 is TGTGCCAGCAGTTGGGGCAGGGAAAACTATGGCTACACCTTC. Translation: CASSWGRENYGYTF.

There are many counts of this clonotype. V usage is TRBV2 and J usage is TRBJ2-3; tentatively, D is TRBD1 or TRBD2 (5 bases each). Germline assignment: CDR1 SNHLY and CDR2 FYNNEI. The CDR3 totals 16 residues. The ends were cut back, 1 base at V and 14 bases at J, with 25 bases in the middle. The DNA for the CDR3 is TGTGCCAGCAGTGAAGTCCCGGGGCTGGACCACAGATACGCGTATTTT. Translated, it gives CASSEVPGLDHRYAYF.

The chain links TRBV5-4 to TRBJ1-1; D unclear. CDR3 length: 15 residues. V lost 3 bases, J lost 1 base, and 13 bases lay in between. Per the germline V gene, CDR1 is SGHNT and CDR2 is YYREEE (reference sequence). The CDR3 nucleotides read TGTGCCAGCAGCTCCCCTTTCTCGTCGAACACTGAAGCTTTCTTT. Its protein is CASSSPFSSNTEAFF.

V and J are TRBV20-1 and TRBJ1-5; D remains unclear. CDR1 DFQATT and CDR2 SNEGSKA come from the germline V gene (reference sequence). Trimming cost V 7 bases and J 1 base, with 8 bases left between them. The CDR3 has 12 residues. The CDR3 protein is CSVDLSNQPQHF. DNA for the CDR3: TGCAGTGTTGATTTAAGCAATCAGCCCCAGCATTTT.

The V gene is TRBV28, the J gene TRBJ2-5, with D perhaps TRBD1 or TRBD2 (5 bases each). With the DNA end fitting TRBJ2-7 better, the J assignment may be wrong. This CDR3 is built from 14 residues. Germline assignment: CDR1 MDHEN and CDR2 SYDVKM. The CDR3 sequence is CASRRLITGGEQYF. Written as DNA, the CDR3 is TGTGCCAGCAGGCGCCTTATTACTGGGGGCGAGCAGTACTTC.

This clonotype appeared a few times. J is TRBJ1-4 and V is TRBV5-5, with a possible D match to TRBD1 (6 bases). V was trimmed by 4 bases and J by 5 bases, leaving 15 bases between them. Germline V gene lookup returns CDR1 SGHKS and CDR2 YYEKEE (reference sequence). The CDR3 runs to 15 residues. The CDR3 loop reads CASSPISGQNEKLFF. DNA for the CDR3: TGTGCCAGCAGCCCGATTTCAGGACAGAATGAAAAACTGTTTTTT. Full variable domain (remainder filled in from reference TRBV5-5 and TRBJ1-4): DAGVTQSPTHLIKTRGQQVTLRCSPISGHKSVSWYQQVLGQGPQFIFQYYEKEERGRGNFPDRFSARQFPNYSSELNVNALLLGDSALYLCASSPISGQNEKLFFGSGTQLSVL.

This clonotype is a singleton in its sample. J is TRBJ2-5 and V is TRBV3-1; 12 bases fit TRBD2. CDR3 length: 15 residues. Per germline, CDR1 LGHDT and CDR2 YNNKEL (reference sequence). Trimming at V came to 2 bases and at J to 11 bases, leaving 9 bases not matched to a gene. The CDR3 nucleotides read TGTGCCAGCAGCCAACGGACTAGCGGGAACAATGAGCAGTACTTC. Its protein is CASSQRTSGNNEQYF.

This clonotype was seen a few times. V gene TRBV20-1 combines with J gene TRBJ2-7, with 8 bases that match TRBD2. Trimming at V came to 2 bases and at J to 4 bases, leaving 10 bases not matched to a gene. The length of the CDR3 is 15 residues. Germline loops: CDR1 DFQATT, CDR2 SNEGSKA (reference sequence). In DNA, the CDR3 is TGCAGTGCTAGACTCCCGGGACTAGGGGTGTACGAGCAGTACTTC. Translated, it gives CSARLPGLGVYEQYF.

V and J are TRBV5-1 and TRBJ2-5, with D perhaps being TRBD1 or TRBD2 (5 bases each). The CDR3 covers 17 residues. V was clipped by 4 bases and J by 5 bases, with 24 bases between them. Per the germline V gene, CDR1 is SGHRS and CDR2 is YFSETQ. CDR3 sequence: CASSPWRRGKGEETQYF. In DNA, the CDR3 is TGCGCCAGCAGCCCATGGCGCCGGGGTAAAGGGGAGGAGACCCAGTACTTC.

This clonotype was counted a few times. The J gene is TRBJ2-5, the V gene TRBV7-2, with D possibly matching TRBD1 (6 bases). V was trimmed by 5 bases and J by 0 bases, leaving 10 bases between them. Germline V lookup: CDR1 SGHTA, CDR2 FQGNSA. The CDR3 loop spans 14 amino acids. The CDR3 protein is CASSLTGYQETQYF. The CDR3 DNA reads TGTGCCAGCAGCCTCACAGGGTACCAAGAGACCCAGTACTTC. The full variable domain, its missing parts supplied by reference TRBV7-2 and TRBJ2-5, is GAGVSQSPSNKVTEKGKDVELRCDPISGHTALYWYRQSLGQGLEFLIYFQGNSAPDKSGLPSDRFSAERTGGSVSTLTIQRTQQEDSAVYLCASSLTGYQETQYFGPGTRLLVL.

This chain links TRBV9 with TRBJ2-2; D is ambiguous. V shed 1 base and J shed 5 bases, with 3 bases lying between them. Germline V gene data show CDR1 as SGDLS and CDR2 as YYNGEE. The CDR3 is 12 amino acids. This chain's CDR3 is CASSVLTGELFF. CDR3 bases: TGTGCCAGCAGCGTATTAACCGGGGAGCTGTTTTTT.

V usage is TRBV20-1 and J usage is TRBJ2-1, with TRBD2 matching over 8 bases. The V gene's germline CDR1 is DFQATT and CDR2 SNEGSKA (reference sequence). This CDR3 has 15 amino acids. V shed 3 bases, J shed 6 bases, and the junction held 10 bases outside the gene matches. The CDR3 region is CSASPQREYFNEQFF. CDR3 DNA sequence: TGCAGTGCTAGTCCCCAGCGGGAGTACTTCAATGAGCAGTTCTTC.

This clonotype turned up a few times. This chain joins TRBV20-1 and TRBJ2-7, with 10 bases aligning to TRBD2. V trimming: 5 bases; J trimming: 1 base; junction bases outside the gene matches: 5. The CDR3 totals 14 residues. Looked up from germline, CDR1 is DFQATT and CDR2 is SNEGSKA (reference sequence). Here the CDR3 reads CSALLAGRSYEQYF. DNA of the CDR3: TGCAGTGCTCTACTAGCGGGACGGTCCTACGAGCAGTACTTC.